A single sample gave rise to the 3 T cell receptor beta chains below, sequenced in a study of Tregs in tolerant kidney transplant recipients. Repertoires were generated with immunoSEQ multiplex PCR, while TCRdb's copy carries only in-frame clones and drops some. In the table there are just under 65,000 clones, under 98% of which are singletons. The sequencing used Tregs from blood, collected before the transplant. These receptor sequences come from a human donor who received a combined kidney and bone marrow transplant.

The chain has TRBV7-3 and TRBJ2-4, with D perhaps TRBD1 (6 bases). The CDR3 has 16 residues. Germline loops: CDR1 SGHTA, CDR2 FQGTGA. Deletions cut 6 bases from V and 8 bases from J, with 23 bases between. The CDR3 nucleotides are TGTGCCAGCAGGACCGGACAGTTGGTTATGAAAGACATTCAGTACTTC. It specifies CASRTGQLVMKDIQYF.

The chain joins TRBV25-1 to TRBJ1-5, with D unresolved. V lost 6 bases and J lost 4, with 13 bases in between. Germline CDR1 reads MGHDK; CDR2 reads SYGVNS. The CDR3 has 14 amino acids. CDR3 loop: CASRSSGVNQPQHF. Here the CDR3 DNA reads TGTGCCAGCAGGTCCAGCGGAGTGAATCAGCCCCAGCATTTT. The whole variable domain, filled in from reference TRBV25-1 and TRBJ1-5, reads EADIYQTPRYLVIGTGKKITLECSQTMGHDKMYWYQQDPGMELHLIHYSYGVNSTEKGDLSSESTVSRIRTEHFPLTLESARPSHTSQYLCASRSSGVNQPQHFGDGTRLSIL.

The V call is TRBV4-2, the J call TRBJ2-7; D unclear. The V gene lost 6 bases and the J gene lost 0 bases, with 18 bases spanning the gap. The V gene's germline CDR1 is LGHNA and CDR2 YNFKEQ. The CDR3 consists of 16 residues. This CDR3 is CASSNIGSRSSYEQYF. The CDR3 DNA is TGTGCCAGCAGTAATATAGGATCGAGGAGCTCCTACGAGCAGTACTTC.